This T cell receptor beta chain was recovered during a study of T cell responses to AZD1222 COVID-19 vaccine. In the case of this clone: Its target is not known.

The table came from immunoSEQ multiplex PCR; TCRdb's copy has only in-frame clones and leaves some out. The sample yields some 130,000 clones, 87% seen once. Findings and limits, study-wide: Clonal diversity was possibly underestimated, and white British individuals and females predominated among donors. Targeting of unmutated variant regions was reportedly seen in nearly half of spike-specific TCRs. Baseline serostatus was positive in only five to seven AZD1222 recipients.

Germline V gene data show CDR1 as MNHEY and CDR2 as SVGAGI. Trimming removed 2 bases from V and 0 bases from J, with 7 bases in between. The CDR3 is 14 residues long. The sample consisted of peripheral blood, taken on day 0 of AZD1222 vaccination. This chain uses TRBV6-5 with TRBJ1-1; D may be TRBD1 (5 bases). This sequence originates from an adult in good health. DNA for the CDR3: TGTGCCAGCAGTTACAGGGGCCTGAACACTGAAGCTTTCTTT. This sequence encodes CASSYRGLNTEAFF.